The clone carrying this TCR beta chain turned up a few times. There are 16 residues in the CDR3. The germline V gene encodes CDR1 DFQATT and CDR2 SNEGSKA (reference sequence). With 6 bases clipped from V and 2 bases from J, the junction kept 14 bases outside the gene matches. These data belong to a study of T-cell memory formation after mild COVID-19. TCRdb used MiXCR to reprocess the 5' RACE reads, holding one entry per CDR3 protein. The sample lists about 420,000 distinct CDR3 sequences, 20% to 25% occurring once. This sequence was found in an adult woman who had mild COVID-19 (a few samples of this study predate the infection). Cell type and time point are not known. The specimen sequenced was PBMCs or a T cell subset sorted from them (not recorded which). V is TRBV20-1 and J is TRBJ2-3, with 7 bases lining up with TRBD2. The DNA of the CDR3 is TGCAGTGCCCAGACGGGCAGGGAGGGATACACAGATACGCAGTATTTT. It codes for CSAQTGREGYTDTQYF.